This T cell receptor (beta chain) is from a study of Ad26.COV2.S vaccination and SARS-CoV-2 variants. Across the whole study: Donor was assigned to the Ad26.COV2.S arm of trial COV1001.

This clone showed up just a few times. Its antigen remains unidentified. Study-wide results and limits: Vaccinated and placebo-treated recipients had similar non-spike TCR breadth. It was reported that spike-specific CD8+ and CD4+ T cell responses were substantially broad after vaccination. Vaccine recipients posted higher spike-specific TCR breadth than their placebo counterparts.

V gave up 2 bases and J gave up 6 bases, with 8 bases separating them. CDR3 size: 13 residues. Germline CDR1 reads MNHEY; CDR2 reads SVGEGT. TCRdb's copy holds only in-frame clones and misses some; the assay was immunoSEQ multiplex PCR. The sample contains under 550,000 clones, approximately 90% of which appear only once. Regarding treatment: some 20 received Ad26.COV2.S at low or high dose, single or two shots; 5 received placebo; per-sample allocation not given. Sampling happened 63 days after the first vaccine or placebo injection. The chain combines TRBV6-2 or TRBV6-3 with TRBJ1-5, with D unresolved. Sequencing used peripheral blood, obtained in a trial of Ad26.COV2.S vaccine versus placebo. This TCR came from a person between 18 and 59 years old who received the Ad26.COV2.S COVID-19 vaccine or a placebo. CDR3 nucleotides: TGTGCCAGCAGTTACGATGAGGGTCAGCCCCAGCATTTT. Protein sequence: CASSYDEGQPQHF.